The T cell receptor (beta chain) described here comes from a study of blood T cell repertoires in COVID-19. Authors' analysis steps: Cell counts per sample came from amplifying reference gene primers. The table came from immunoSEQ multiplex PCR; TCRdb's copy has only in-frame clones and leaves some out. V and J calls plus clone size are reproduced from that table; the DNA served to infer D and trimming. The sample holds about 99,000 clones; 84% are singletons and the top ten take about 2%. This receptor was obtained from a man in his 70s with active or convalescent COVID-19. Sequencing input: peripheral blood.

CDR3: CASSSIGTGFTDTQYF. For the CDR3, the DNA is TGTGCCAGCAGCTCGATCGGGACAGGGTTCACAGATACGCAGTATTTT. J is TRBJ2-3 and V is TRBV5-6, with 9 bases that match TRBD1. Germline lookup yields CDR1 SGHDT and CDR2 YYEEEE. The CDR3 has 16 residues. With 3 bases clipped from V and 2 bases from J, the junction kept 7 bases outside the gene matches.